The text below deals with one TCR beta chain. The CDR3 has 13 amino acids. Losses at the gene ends were 4 bases for V and 6 bases for J; bases not matched to a gene: 4. Per germline, CDR1 KGHSH and CDR2 LQKENI. The entry originates in a study of blood T cell repertoires in COVID-19. The overall study: Acute and convalescent COVID-19 samples came from the United States, Italy and Spain. The analysed material was cDNA or gDNA that came from T cells, B-cell-depleted T cells, or PBMCs.

Original processing methods: Nucleated cell counts were estimated from reference gene primer amplification. Repertoires were generated with immunoSEQ multiplex PCR, while TCRdb's copy carries only in-frame clones and drops some. The V and J calls and the clone size are those of that table, but D and trimming were determined from the DNA. Of a few hundred thousand clones listed, around 87% are singletons. This TCR derives from a woman aged 50 to 65 with active or convalescent COVID-19. The chain is built from TRBV18 and TRBJ2-7; 9 bases line up with TRBD1. Sequencing used peripheral blood. The CDR3: CASSLGDRVEQYF. The CDR3 coding sequence is TGTGCCAGCTCACTCGGGGACAGGGTCGAGCAGTACTTC.